The text below deals with one T cell receptor (beta chain). Amplification used 60 Vbeta primers and 13 Jbeta primers. Using immunoSEQ multiplex PCR, the repertoire was profiled, and TCRdb retains in-frame clones only, with some absent. The repertoire holds 150,000 to 200,000 clones, with roughly four fifths as singletons. This specimen belongs to a study of cytomegalovirus exposure and HLA in healthy donors. CDR1 and CDR2 from the germline V gene are MDHEN and SYDVKM. The CDR3 covers 12 residues. V lost 6 bases and J lost 7, with 12 bases in between. J is TRBJ2-5 and V is TRBV28, with D unclear. Specimen: PBMCs. The clonotype was recovered from a man aged 50 to 59 in good health and CMV-seropositive. The CDR3 DNA reads as TGTGCCAGCAGCCGACCCCGGGTGACCCAGTACTTC. This sequence encodes CASSRPRVTQYF.